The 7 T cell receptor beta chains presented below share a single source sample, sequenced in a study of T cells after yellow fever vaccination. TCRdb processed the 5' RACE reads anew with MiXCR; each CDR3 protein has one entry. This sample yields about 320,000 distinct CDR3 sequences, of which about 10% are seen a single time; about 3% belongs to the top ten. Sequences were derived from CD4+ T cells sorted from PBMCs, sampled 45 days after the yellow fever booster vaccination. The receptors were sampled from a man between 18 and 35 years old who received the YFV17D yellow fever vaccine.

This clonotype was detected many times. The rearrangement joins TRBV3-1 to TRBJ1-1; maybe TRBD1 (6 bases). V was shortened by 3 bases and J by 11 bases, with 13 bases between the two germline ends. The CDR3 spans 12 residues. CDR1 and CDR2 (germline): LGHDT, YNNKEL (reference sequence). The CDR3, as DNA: TGTGCCAGCAGCCATCTCAACAGGGACGCTTTCTTT. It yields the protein CASSHLNRDAFF.

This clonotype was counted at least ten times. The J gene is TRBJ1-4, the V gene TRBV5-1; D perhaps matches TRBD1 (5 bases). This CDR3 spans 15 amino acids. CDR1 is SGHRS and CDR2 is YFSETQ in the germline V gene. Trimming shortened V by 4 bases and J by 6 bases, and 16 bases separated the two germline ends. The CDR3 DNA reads TGCGCCAGCAGCCCCTTGGCCACAGGCGATGAAAAACTGTTTTTT. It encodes CASSPLATGDEKLFF.

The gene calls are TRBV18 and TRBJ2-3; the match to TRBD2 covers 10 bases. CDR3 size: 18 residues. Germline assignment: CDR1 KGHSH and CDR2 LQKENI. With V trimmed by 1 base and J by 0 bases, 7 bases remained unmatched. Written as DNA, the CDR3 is TGTGCCAGCTCACCACGAGCTAGCGGGGGTGCTAGCACAGATACGCAGTATTTT. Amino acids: CASSPRASGGASTDTQYF.

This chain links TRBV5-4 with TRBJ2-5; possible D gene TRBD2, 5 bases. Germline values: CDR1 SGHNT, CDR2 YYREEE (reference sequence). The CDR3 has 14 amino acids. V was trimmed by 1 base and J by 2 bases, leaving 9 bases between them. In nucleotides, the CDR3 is TGTGCCAGCAGCTTGCGGGGTGCACAAGAGACCCAGTACTTC. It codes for CASSLRGAQETQYF.

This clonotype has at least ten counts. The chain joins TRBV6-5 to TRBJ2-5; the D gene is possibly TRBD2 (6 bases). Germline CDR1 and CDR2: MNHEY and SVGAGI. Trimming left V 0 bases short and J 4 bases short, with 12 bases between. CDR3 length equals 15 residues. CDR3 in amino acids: CASSYSYQGGETQYF. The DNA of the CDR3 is TGTGCCAGCAGTTACTCATATCAGGGAGGAGAGACCCAGTACTTC.

CDR3 in amino acids: CASSERGQGASNYGYTF. The CDR3 region has the DNA TGTGCCAGCTCAGAGCGCGGACAGGGGGCATCTAACTATGGCTACACCTTC. The chain links TRBV18 to TRBJ1-2, with TRBD1 matching 11 bases. Trimming cost V 5 bases and J 0 bases; bases outside gene matches: 8. Germline V gene lookup returns CDR1 KGHSH and CDR2 LQKENI. The CDR3 is 17 residues long. The whole variable domain, filled in from reference TRBV18 and TRBJ1-2, reads NAGVMQNPRHLVRRRGQEARLRCSPMKGHSHVYWYRQLPEEGLKFMVYLQKENIIDESGMPKERFSAEFPKEGPSILRIQQVVRGDSAAYFCASSERGQGASNYGYTFGSGTRLTVV.

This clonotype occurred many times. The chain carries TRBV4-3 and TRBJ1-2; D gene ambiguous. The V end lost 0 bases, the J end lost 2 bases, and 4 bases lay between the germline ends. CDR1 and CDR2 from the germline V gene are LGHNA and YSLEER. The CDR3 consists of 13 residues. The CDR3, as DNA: TGCGCCAGCAGCCAAGATAACAACTATGGCTACACCTTC. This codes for CASSQDNNYGYTF.